This TCR beta chain was identified during a study of blood T cells in healthy people across ages. The wider study: Template switching captured about one barcoded beta molecule per two T cells.

On this clonotype itself: Its antigen is currently unknown.

Germline CDR1 is MNHEY and CDR2 is SVGAGI. This CDR3 comprises 17 residues. The J segment lost 0 bases and the V segment lost 2 bases, leaving 4 bases of the junction unmatched. Broader study findings: A strong correlation between TCR beta diversity and naive T cell percentage was seen.

Donors were systemically healthy Caucasian individuals from Russia aged roughly 6 to 95 years. Combining a sample-barcoded 5' primer with a J-beta primer mix, a second PCR ran for roughly 6 to 12 cycles. Through a template-switch adaptor with 12 random nucleotides, each cDNA molecule received a tag. TCRdb independently ran MiXCR on the 5' RACE reads; one entry per CDR3 protein. The sample records some 710,000 distinct CDR3 sequences, 20% to 25% being singletons. Sample: blood. The rearrangement links TRBV6-5 to TRBJ1-6; 7 positions match TRBD1. The receptor was isolated from a man aged 65 to 85 in good health. Here the CDR3 DNA reads TGTGCCAGCAGTTACCAGGGACAGAGCTCCTATAATTCACCCCTCCACTTT. Its translation: CASSYQGQSSYNSPLHF.